A selection of T cell receptor beta chains follows, all from one sample in a study of T cell repertoires in cytomegalovirus infection. These receptors are not linked to any known antigen. MiXCR, applied by TCRdb to the reads, yields one record per CDR3 protein. The table has 300,000 or so distinct CDR3 sequences, roughly 25% seen once. Sequencing was performed on cultured PBMCs, taken from culture after CMV antigen stimulation. All receptors come from a human donor in good health (CMV status not recorded). Some clones in this sample may be carry-over from other donors' samples. Both conserved end residues are part of each CDR3.

J: TRBJ2-5
V: TRBV7-2
CDR3: CASSLDGGETQYF

J: TRBJ1-5
V: TRBV19
CDR3: CASTGGQGRNQPQHF

J: TRBJ2-4
V: TRBV6-5
CDR3: CASRAGRRLAKNIQYF

J: TRBJ2-1
V: TRBV29-1
CDR3: CSVVKSGNNEQFF

J: TRBJ1-2
V: TRBV5-6
CDR3: CASSLDAKNYGYTF

J: TRBJ2-7
V: TRBV5-6
CDR3: CASSYPLAGALPTKQYF

J: TRBJ1-1
V: TRBV7-2
CDR3: CASSPTGLNTEAFF

J: TRBJ2-5
V: TRBV10-3
CDR3: CAISGVAGVSQYF

J: TRBJ1-3
V: TRBV2
CDR3: CASTRQTSGNTIYF

J: TRBJ2-5
V: TRBV7-2
CDR3: CASSKTGGTETQYF